The T cell receptor beta chain described here comes from a study of early T cells in non-severe SARS-CoV-2 infection. Study-wide context: Unpaired chains resulted from sequencing bulk RNA of unsorted whole blood.

Individual cDNA molecules each received unique molecular identifiers attached to them. TCRdb ran MiXCR on the 5' RACE reads and lists one entry per CDR3 protein. The sample includes over 55,000 distinct CDR3 sequences, 10% to 15% of them seen just once. Findings of the study overall: Reliance on VDJdb matching favored anti-spike CD8 responses; private and CD4 specificities were missed.

At least ten counts were recorded for this clonotype. Its target is unknown. Trimming at V came to 7 bases and at J to 9 bases, leaving 13 bases not matched to a gene. The CDR3 runs to 16 residues. Germline assignment: CDR1 MNHEY and CDR2 SVGAGI. The sample comprised whole blood. The origin of this receptor is an adult who was a healthcare worker with PCR-confirmed SARS-CoV-2 infection or an uninfected control (not recorded which). The V gene is TRBV6-5, the J gene TRBJ2-1, with TRBD2 matching over 12 bases. In DNA form, the CDR3 reads TGTGCCAGCAACAACCCCGGGCTAGCGGGGGGGAGTGAGCAGTTCTTC. Encoded protein: CASNNPGLAGGSEQFF.